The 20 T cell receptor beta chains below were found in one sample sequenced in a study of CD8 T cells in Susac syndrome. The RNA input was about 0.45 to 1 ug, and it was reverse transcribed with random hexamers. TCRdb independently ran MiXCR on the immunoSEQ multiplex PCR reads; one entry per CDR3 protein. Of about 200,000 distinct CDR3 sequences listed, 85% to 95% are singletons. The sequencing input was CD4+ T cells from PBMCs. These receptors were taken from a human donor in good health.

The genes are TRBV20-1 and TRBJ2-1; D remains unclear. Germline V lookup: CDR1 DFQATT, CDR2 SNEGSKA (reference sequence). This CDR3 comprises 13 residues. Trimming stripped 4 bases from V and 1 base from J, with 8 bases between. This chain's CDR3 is CSAIVGSYNEQFF. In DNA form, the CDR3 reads TGCAGTGCTATCGTCGGGTCCTACAATGAGCAGTTCTTC.

The CDR3 nucleotides are TGCGCCAGCAGCTTGGACAGGCCAACTTCAGATACGCAGTATTTT. Translating it yields CASSLDRPTSDTQYF. V and J are TRBV5-1 and TRBJ2-3; D is perhaps TRBD1 (5 bases). Germline V lookup: CDR1 SGHRS, CDR2 YFSETQ. Between the trimmed V and J ends, which lost 0 bases and 4 bases, there was a span of 12 bases. CDR3 length equals 15 residues.

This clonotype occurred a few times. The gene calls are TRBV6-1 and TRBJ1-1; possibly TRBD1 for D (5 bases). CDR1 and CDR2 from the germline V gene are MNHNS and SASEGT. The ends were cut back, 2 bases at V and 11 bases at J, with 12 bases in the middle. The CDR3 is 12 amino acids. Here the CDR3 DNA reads TGTGCCAGCAGTGAATGGAGAGCAGGGGCTTTCTTT. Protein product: CASSEWRAGAFF.

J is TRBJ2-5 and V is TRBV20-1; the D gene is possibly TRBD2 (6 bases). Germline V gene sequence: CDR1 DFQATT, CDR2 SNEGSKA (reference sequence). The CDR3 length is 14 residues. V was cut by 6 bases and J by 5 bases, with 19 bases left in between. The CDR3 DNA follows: TGCAGTGCCCTAATGCAGGGTGGGGGGGAGACCCAGTACTTC. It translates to CSALMQGGGETQYF.

CDR3 protein: CSGRLGMNTEAFF. CDR3 nucleotide sequence: TGCAGCGGGAGATTGGGGATGAACACTGAAGCTTTCTTT. V and J are TRBV29-1 and TRBJ1-1; D call uncertain. CDR1 is SQVTM and CDR2 is ANQGSEA in the germline V gene. CDR3 length equals 13 residues. Between the trimmed V and J ends, which lost 7 bases and 0 bases, there was a span of 12 bases.

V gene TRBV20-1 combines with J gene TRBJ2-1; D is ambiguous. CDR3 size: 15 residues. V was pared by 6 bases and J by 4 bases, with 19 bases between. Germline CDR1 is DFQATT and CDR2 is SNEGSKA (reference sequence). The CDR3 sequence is CSAVYREAMYNEQFF. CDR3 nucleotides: TGCAGTGCCGTCTACCGTGAGGCAATGTACAATGAGCAGTTCTTC.

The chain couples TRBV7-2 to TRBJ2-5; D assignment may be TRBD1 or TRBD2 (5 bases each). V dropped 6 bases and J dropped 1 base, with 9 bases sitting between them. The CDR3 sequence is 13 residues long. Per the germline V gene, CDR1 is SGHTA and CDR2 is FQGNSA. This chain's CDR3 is CASRHGTQETQYF. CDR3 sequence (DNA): TGTGCCAGCAGACACGGGACCCAAGAGACCCAGTACTTC.

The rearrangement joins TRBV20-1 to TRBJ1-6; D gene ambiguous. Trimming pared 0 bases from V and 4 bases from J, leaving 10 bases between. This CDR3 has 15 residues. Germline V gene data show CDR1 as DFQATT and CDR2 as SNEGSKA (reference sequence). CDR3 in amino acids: CSARDQRGYNSPLHF. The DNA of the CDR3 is TGCAGTGCTAGAGATCAGCGGGGTTATAATTCACCCCTCCACTTT.

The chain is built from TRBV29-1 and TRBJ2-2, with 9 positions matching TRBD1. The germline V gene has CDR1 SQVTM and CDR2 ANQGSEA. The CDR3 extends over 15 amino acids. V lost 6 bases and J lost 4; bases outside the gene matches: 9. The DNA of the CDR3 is TGCAGCGTGGCCACAGGGGGCTCTATCACCGGGGAGCTGTTTTTT. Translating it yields CSVATGGSITGELFF.

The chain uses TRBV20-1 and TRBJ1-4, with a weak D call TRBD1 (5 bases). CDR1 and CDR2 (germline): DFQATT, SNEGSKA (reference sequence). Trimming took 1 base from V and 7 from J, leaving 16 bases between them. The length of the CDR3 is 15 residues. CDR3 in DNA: TGCAGTGCTAGAGCCCAAGGGGAAAGGGGTGAAAAACTGTTTTTT. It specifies CSARAQGERGEKLFF.

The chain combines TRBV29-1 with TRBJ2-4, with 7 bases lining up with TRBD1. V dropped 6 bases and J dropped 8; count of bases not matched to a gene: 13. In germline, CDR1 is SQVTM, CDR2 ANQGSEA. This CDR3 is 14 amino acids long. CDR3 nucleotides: TGCAGCGTCCAAGGTCACAGGGGTACGGACATTCAGTACTTC. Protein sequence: CSVQGHRGTDIQYF.

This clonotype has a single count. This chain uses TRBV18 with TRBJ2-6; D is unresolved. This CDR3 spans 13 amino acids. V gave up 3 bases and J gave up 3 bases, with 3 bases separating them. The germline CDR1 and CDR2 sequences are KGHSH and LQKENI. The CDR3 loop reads CASSPNGANVLTF. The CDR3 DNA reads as TGTGCCAGCTCACCGAATGGGGCCAACGTCCTGACTTTC.

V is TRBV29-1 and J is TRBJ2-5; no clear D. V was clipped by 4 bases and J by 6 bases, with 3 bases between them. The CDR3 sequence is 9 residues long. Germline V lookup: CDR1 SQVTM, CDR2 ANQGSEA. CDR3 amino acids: CSVGQTQYF. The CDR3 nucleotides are TGCAGCGTTGGGCAGACCCAGTACTTC. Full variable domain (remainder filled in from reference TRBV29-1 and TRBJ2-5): SAVISQKPSRDICQRGTSLTIQCQVDSQVTMMFWYRQQPGQSLTLIATANQGSEATYESGFVIDKFPISRPNLTFSTLTVSNMSPEDSSIYLCSVGQTQYFGPGTRLLVL.

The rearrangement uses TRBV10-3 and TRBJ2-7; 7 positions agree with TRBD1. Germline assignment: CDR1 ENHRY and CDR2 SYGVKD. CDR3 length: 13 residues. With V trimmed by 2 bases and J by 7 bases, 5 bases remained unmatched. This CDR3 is CAISERQGAEQYF. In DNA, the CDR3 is TGTGCCATCAGTGAGCGACAGGGAGCGGAGCAGTACTTC.

CDR3 nucleotide sequence: TGCAGCGTTGAAGACCCTTCCGGGACAGGCGGACGCCAGTACTTC. Amino acid sequence: CSVEDPSGTGGRQYF. The chain combines TRBV29-1 with TRBJ2-5, with 8 bases identical to TRBD1. The CDR3 spans 15 residues. With 0 bases clipped from V and 10 bases from J, the junction kept 13 bases outside the gene matches. Germline CDR1 is SQVTM and CDR2 is ANQGSEA.

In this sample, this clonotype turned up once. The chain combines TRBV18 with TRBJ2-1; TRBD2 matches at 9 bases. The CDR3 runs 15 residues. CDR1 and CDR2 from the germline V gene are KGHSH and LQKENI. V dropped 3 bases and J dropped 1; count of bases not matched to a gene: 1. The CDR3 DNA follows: TGTGCCAGCTCACCTCTAGCGGGATCCTACAATGAGCAGTTCTTC. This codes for CASSPLAGSYNEQFF.

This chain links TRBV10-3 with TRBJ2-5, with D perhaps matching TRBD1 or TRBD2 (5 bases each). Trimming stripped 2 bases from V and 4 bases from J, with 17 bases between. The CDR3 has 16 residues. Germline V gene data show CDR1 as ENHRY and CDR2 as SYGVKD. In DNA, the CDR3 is TGTGCCATCAGTGAGCAAGGGGCTAGCTCTAGAGAGACCCAGTACTTC. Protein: CAISEQGASSRETQYF.

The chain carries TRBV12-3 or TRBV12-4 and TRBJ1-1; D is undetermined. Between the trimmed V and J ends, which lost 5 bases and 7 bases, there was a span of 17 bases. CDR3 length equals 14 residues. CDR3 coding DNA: TGTGCCAGCAGTCCGGATCTCCAACTGGGTGAAGCTTTCTTT. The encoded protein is CASSPDLQLGEAFF.

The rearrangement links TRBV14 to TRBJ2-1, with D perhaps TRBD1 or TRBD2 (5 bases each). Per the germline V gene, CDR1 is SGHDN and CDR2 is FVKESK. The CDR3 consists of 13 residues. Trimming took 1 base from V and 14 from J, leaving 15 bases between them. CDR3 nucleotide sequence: TGTGCCAGCAGCCAAGGGGGCCGGGAATCTGAGTTCTTC. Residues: CASSQGGRESEFF.

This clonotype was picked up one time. The CDR3 loop is CASTLTSGATYEQYV. Written as DNA, the CDR3 is TGTGCCAGCACCCTGACTAGCGGGGCGACCTACGAGCAGTACGTC. V gene TRBV6-1 combines with J gene TRBJ2-7; 11 bases agree with TRBD2. CDR1 and CDR2 from the germline V gene are MNHNS and SASEGT. CDR3 size: 15 residues. V dropped 7 bases and J dropped 2; count of bases not matched to a gene: 7.